The next 25 T cell receptor beta chains were all read from a single sample in a study of T cell repertoires and leukemia-associated antigens. These receptors lack a known antigen. Via MiXCR, TCRdb re-called the 5' RACE reads, giving one row per CDR3 protein. Among 10,000 to 12,000 distinct CDR3 sequences listed, about 45% were seen once. What was sequenced was CD3+ T cells sorted from blood and cultured. Every receptor here comes from a female donor in good health.

The chain joins TRBV9 to TRBJ2-7; unclear D gene. The V end lost 4 bases, the J end lost 2 bases, and 13 bases lay between the germline ends. This CDR3 spans 14 amino acids. Germline lookup yields CDR1 SGDLS and CDR2 YYNGEE. The CDR3 coding sequence is TGTGCCAGCAGCCCAGCTCAACGTCCCTACGAGCAGTACGTC. It translates to CASSPAQRPYEQYV.

This clonotype showed up just a few times. V usage is TRBV4-3 and J usage is TRBJ2-1; 7 bases line up with TRBD2. Germline loops: CDR1 LGHNA, CDR2 YSLEER. J was trimmed by 8 bases and V by 0 bases; bases with no gene match: 10. CDR3 length equals 16 residues. The DNA for the CDR3 is TGCGCCAGCAGCCAAGATTGGGCGGGAGCGATCCATGAGCAGTTCTTC. This gives the protein CASSQDWAGAIHEQFF.

V gene TRBV20-1 combines with J gene TRBJ1-5; 9 positions match TRBD1. Germline V gives CDR1 DFQATT, CDR2 SNEGSKA (reference sequence). CDR3 length equals 13 residues. V dropped 6 bases and J dropped 4; count of bases not matched to a gene: 4. The CDR3 reads CSAGQGTNQPQHF. The CDR3 DNA sequence: TGCAGTGCAGGACAGGGGACGAATCAGCCCCAGCATTTT.

The CDR3 sequence: CASSLVVNEQFF. As DNA, the CDR3 is TGCGCCAGCAGCTTGGTTGTTAATGAGCAGTTCTTC. The V and J genes are TRBV5-1 and TRBJ2-1; D unresolved. Germline values: CDR1 SGHRS, CDR2 YFSETQ. Trimming removed 0 bases at V and 7 bases at J, with 5 bases between. The CDR3 is 12 residues long.

This clonotype was counted ten times or more. CDR3 bases: TGTGCCAGCCGAGGGCAGAACTTAGAGCCCCAGCATTTT. Translated, it gives CASRGQNLEPQHF. This rearrangement joins TRBV28 to TRBJ1-5; D remains ambiguous. This CDR3 region has 13 residues. V shed 8 bases and J shed 8 bases, with 16 bases lying between them. Germline-derived CDR1 and CDR2 are MDHEN and SYDVKM.

The table lists this clonotype with many counts. The chain employs TRBV18 and TRBJ2-7, with no clear D. V was cut by 2 bases and J by 0 bases, with 8 bases left in between. CDR3 length: 14 amino acids. Germline-derived CDR1 and CDR2 are KGHSH and LQKENI. The CDR3 region has the DNA TGTGCCAGCTCACCATCAAGGAACTCCTACGAGCAGTACTTC. Protein sequence: CASSPSRNSYEQYF.

Points on this clonotype: Since no conserved phenylalanine or tryptophan closes the CDR3, a read error is the likely cause. The chain links TRBV11-2 to TRBJ2-5; no clear D gene. Germline V gene lookup returns CDR1 SGHAT and CDR2 FQNNGV. Trimming removed 2 bases at V and 4 bases at J, with 14 bases between. The CDR3 is made up of 15 amino acids. CDR3 sequence reads: CASSLNSLPGETQYL. The CDR3 DNA reads as TGTGCCAGCAGCTTAAACTCCCTCCCGGGAGAGACCCAGTACCTC.

The chain is built from TRBV5-1 and TRBJ2-3; no definite D call. The V end lost 0 bases, the J end lost 3 bases, and 11 bases lay between the germline ends. The V gene's germline CDR1 is SGHRS and CDR2 YFSETQ. The CDR3 is 15 amino acids. CDR3 in DNA: TGCGCCAGCAGCTTGGGCGGACCCGGGACAGATACGCAGTATTTT. Translation: CASSLGGPGTDTQYF. Full variable domain (rest looked up from reference TRBV5-1 and TRBJ2-3): KAGVTQTPRYLIKTRGQQVTLSCSPISGHRSVSWYQQTPGQGLQFLFEYFSETQRNKGNFPGRFSGRQFSNSRSEMNVSTLELGDSALYLCASSLGGPGTDTQYFGPGTRLTVL.

The chain is built from TRBV20-1 and TRBJ2-7, with no clear D. CDR1 is DFQATT, CDR2 SNEGSKA, per germline (reference sequence). The CDR3 sequence is 15 residues long. The V end was cut by 1 base, the J end by 0 bases, with 13 bases between. The CDR3 region has the DNA TGCAGTGCTAGAGCCCCCTCGGGCTTCTCCTACGAGCAGTACTTC. Residues: CSARAPSGFSYEQYF.

Sample share makes this clonotype medium-sized. The chain joins TRBV5-1 to TRBJ2-7, with 9 nucleotides matching TRBD1. Germline trimming cut 3 bases from V and 4 bases from J; bases unmatched to any gene: 8. The CDR3 has 15 amino acids. Germline-derived CDR1 and CDR2 are SGHRS and YFSETQ. The CDR3 sequence is CASSSSGTGQYEQYF. CDR3 coding DNA: TGCGCCAGCAGCTCTTCCGGGACAGGGCAGTACGAGCAGTACTTC.

This clonotype was seen many times. The chain links TRBV27 to TRBJ2-7; TRBD1 aligns across 7 bases. The CDR3 contains 14 residues. CDR1 MNHEY and CDR2 SMNVEV come from the germline V gene (reference sequence). Unmatched junction bases numbered 5, after V lost 3 bases and J lost 3 bases. The CDR3 DNA is TGTGCCAGCAGTTTCGGGACAGCCTTCTACGAGCAGTACTTC. Amino acids: CASSFGTAFYEQYF.

This clonotype was seen more than once but under ten times. The chain employs TRBV12-3 or TRBV12-4 and TRBJ2-1; 7 nucleotides line up with TRBD2. V shed 6 bases and J 9 bases; nucleotides not matched to a gene: 17. The CDR3 length is 16 residues. In nucleotides, the CDR3 is TGTGCCAGCAGCCCCTTCCTAGCGGTCAAACCCTCTGAGCAGTTCTTC. It yields the protein CASSPFLAVKPSEQFF.

The chain employs TRBV4-1 and TRBJ2-7; D may be TRBD2 (5 bases). Trimming shortened V by 3 bases and J by 3 bases, and 9 bases separated the two germline ends. The CDR3 sequence is 13 residues long. CDR1 is MGHRA, CDR2 YSYEKL, per germline. The CDR3 nucleotides read TGCGCCAGCAGCCAGGAGGCCCACTACGAGCAGTACTTC. This sequence encodes CASSQEAHYEQYF.

This clonotype was observed at least ten times. The rearrangement links TRBV11-3 to TRBJ2-2; 7 bases match TRBD2. Germline CDR1 and CDR2: SGHNT and YENEEA. J lost 5 bases, V lost 5 bases, and 17 bases had no gene match. CDR3 length equals 18 residues. CDR3 in amino acids: CASSPYRLTGRITGELFF. In DNA, the CDR3 is TGTGCCAGCAGCCCCTACCGCTTAACCGGGAGGATTACCGGGGAGCTGTTTTTT.

This clonotype was seen repeatedly, ten times or more. This sequence joins TRBV11-2 and TRBJ1-1; no reliable D call. The CDR3 sequence is 13 residues long. Germline assignment: CDR1 SGHAT and CDR2 FQNNGV. The V gene lost 8 bases and the J gene lost 4 bases, with 14 bases spanning the gap. The CDR3 reads CASGGRASTEAFF. The CDR3 DNA is TGTGCCAGCGGTGGACGGGCAAGCACTGAAGCTTTCTTT.

This clonotype was seen once. The chain joins TRBV7-6 to TRBJ2-7; 7 nucleotides agree with TRBD1. In germline, CDR1 is SGHVS, CDR2 FNYEAQ. V trimming: 6 bases; J trimming: 7 bases; junction bases outside the gene matches: 9. There are 13 residues in the CDR3. The CDR3 protein is CASSRTGVGEQYF. In DNA, the CDR3 is TGTGCCAGCAGTCGTACAGGGGTCGGAGAGCAGTACTTC.

The chain carries TRBV7-3 and TRBJ2-3, with TRBD2 as a possible D gene (7 bases). This CDR3 has 17 residues. Germline values: CDR1 SGHTA, CDR2 FQGTGA. V dropped 1 base and J dropped 4 bases, with 18 bases sitting between them. CDR3 sequence: CASSLSDGGHRADTQYF. The CDR3 DNA is TGTGCCAGCAGCTTAAGCGACGGGGGGCATAGAGCAGATACGCAGTATTTT.

The CDR3 DNA follows: TGTGCCAGCGATAGCCAGCGGGGGTTAGACGAGCAGTACTTC. This sequence encodes CASDSQRGLDEQYF. The chain has TRBV6-2 or TRBV6-3 and TRBJ2-7, with 8 bases fitting TRBD2. After removal of 8 bases from V and 5 bases from J, the junction contained 11 bases not matched to a gene. Germline V gene sequence: CDR1 MNHEY, CDR2 SVGEGT. This CDR3 comprises 14 residues.

In this sample, this clonotype turned up many times. The chain combines TRBV11-2 with TRBJ2-1; D might be TRBD1 (6 bases). Germline CDR1 and CDR2: SGHAT and FQNNGV. Trimming pared 0 bases from V and 0 bases from J, leaving 6 bases between. The CDR3 totals 15 residues. The CDR3 DNA reads as TGTGCCAGCAGCTTAGAACAGGGCTCCTACAATGAGCAGTTCTTC. It encodes CASSLEQGSYNEQFF. The full variable domain, its missing parts supplied by reference TRBV11-2 and TRBJ2-1, is EAGVAQSPRYKIIEKRQSVAFWCNPISGHATLYWYQQILGQGPKLLIQFQNNGVVDDSQLPKDRFSAERLKGVDSTLKIQPAKLEDSAVYLCASSLEQGSYNEQFFGPGTRLTVL.

In this sample, this clonotype turned up once. One end of the junction is discordant with germline, which a read error may explain. V and J are TRBV11-2 and TRBJ1-6, with a tentative D call TRBD1 (5 bases). This CDR3 spans 14 amino acids. Per the germline V gene, CDR1 is SGHAT and CDR2 is FQNNGV. The CDR3 DNA reads as TGTGCCAGCTCTAGGACACCAGATAATTTACCCCTCCACTTT. Protein product: CASSRTPDNLPLHF.

The chain recombines TRBV20-1 with TRBJ2-1; D possibly matches TRBD1 or TRBD2 (6 bases each). The V and J ends lost 2 bases and 0 bases respectively, with 17 bases between them. The germline CDR1 and CDR2 sequences are DFQATT and SNEGSKA (reference sequence). The CDR3 totals 17 residues. The CDR3 DNA is TGCAGTGCTAGACCGGTGGGGGGACAAGTCTCCTACAATGAGCAGTTCTTC. Translating gives CSARPVGGQVSYNEQFF.

Ten or more counts support this clonotype. The V and J genes are TRBV6-1 and TRBJ2-1; D perhaps matches TRBD1 (6 bases). Germline V gene data show CDR1 as MNHNS and CDR2 as SASEGT. V lost 1 base, J lost 6 bases, and 13 bases lay in between. The CDR3 sequence is 15 residues long. In DNA form, the CDR3 reads TGTGCCAGCAGTGAAGTAGGGGGTAGCGCCAATGAGCAGTTCTTC. This translates into CASSEVGGSANEQFF.

The J gene is TRBJ1-3, the V gene TRBV30; tentatively, D is TRBD1 (5 bases). The germline V gene encodes CDR1 GTSNPN and CDR2 SVGIG (reference sequence). Trimming cost V 4 bases and J 4 bases, with 8 bases left between them. The CDR3 covers 12 residues. The CDR3 region has the DNA TGTGCCTGGACGGGACCGGGAAACACCATATATTTT. The encoded protein is CAWTGPGNTIYF. Variable domain in full (rest from reference TRBV30 and TRBJ1-3): SQTIHQWPATLVQPVGSPLSLECTVEGTSNPNLYWYRQAAGRGLQLLFYSVGIGQISSEVPQNLSASRPQDRQFILSSKKLLLSDSGFYLCAWTGPGNTIYFGEGSWLTVV.

This clonotype is classed as medium-sized (0.01 to 0.1%). J is TRBJ1-1 and V is TRBV4-1; D is unclear. CDR1 is MGHRA, CDR2 YSYEKL, per germline. There are 16 residues in the CDR3. Trimming shortened V by 1 base and J by 1 base, and 13 bases separated the two germline ends. CDR3 loop: CASSQVVVQTNTEAFF. The CDR3 DNA reads as TGCGCCAGCAGCCAAGTAGTAGTGCAGACGAACACTGAAGCTTTCTTT.

The chain carries TRBV6-5 and TRBJ2-1; TRBD2 matches 12 bases. The germline V gene encodes CDR1 MNHEY and CDR2 SVGAGI. The CDR3 totals 15 residues. V shed 6 bases, J shed 7 bases, and the junction held 7 bases outside the gene matches. The chain's CDR3 is CASRIGLAGWNEQFF. The CDR3, as DNA: TGTGCCAGCAGGATTGGACTAGCGGGATGGAATGAGCAGTTCTTC.